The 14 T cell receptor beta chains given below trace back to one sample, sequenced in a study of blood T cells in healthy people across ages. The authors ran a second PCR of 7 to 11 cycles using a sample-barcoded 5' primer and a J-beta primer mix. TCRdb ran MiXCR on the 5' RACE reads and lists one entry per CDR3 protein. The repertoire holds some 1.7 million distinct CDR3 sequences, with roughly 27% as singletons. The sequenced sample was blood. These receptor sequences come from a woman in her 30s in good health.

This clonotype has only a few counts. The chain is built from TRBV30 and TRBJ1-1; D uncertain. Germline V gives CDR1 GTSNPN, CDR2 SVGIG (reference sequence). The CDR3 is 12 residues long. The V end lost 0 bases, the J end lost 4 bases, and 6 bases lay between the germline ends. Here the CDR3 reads CAWSVSGTEAFF. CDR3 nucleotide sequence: TGTGCCTGGAGTGTCTCCGGCACTGAAGCTTTCTTT.

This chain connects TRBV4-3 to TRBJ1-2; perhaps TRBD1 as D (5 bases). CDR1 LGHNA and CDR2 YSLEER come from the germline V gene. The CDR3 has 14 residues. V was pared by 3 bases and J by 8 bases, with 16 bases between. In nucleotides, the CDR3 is TGCGCCAGCAGCCACCCGGGACTAACGCCCGGCTACACCTTC. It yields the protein CASSHPGLTPGYTF.

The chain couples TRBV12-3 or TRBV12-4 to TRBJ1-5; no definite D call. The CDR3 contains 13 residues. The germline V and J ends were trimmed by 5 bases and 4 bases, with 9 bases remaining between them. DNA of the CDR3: TGTGCCAGCAGTAGACGGGTAAATCAGCCCCAGCATTTT. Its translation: CASSRRVNQPQHF.

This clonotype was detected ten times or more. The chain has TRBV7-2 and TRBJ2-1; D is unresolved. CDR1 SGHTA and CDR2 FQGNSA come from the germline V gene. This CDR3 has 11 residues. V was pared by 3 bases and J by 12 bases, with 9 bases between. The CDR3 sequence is CASSLTARQFF. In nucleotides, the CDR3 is TGTGCCAGCAGCTTGACCGCACGGCAGTTCTTC.

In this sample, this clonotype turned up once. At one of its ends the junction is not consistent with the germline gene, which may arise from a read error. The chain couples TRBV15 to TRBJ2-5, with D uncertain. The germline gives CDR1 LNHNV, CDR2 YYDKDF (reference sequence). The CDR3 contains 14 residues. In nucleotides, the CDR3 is TGTGCCACTAGCAGAGATACCGGGTTCTACGAGCAGTGCTTC. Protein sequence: CATSRDTGFYEQCF.

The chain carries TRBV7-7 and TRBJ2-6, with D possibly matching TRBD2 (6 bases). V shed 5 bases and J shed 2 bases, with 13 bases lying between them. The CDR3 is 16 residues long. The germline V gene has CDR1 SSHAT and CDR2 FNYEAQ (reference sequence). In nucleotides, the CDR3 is TGTGCCAGCAGCGCCGGGACTCACGCTGGGGCCAACGTCCTGACTTTC. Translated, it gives CASSAGTHAGANVLTF.

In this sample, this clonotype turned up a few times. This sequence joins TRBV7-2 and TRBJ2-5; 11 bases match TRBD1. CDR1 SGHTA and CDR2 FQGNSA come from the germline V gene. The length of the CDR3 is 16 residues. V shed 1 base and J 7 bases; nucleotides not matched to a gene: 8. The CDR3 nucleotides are TGTGCCAGCAGCTTAGGGACAGGGGGCGGTATGGTGACCCAGTACTTC. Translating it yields CASSLGTGGGMVTQYF.

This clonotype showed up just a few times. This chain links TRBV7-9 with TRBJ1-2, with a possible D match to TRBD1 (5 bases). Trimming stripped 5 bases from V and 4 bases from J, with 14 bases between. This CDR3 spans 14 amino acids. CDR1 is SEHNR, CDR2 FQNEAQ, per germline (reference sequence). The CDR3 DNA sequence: TGTGCCAGCAGCGATATTGCGGGGGGCTATGGCTACACCTTC. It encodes CASSDIAGGYGYTF.

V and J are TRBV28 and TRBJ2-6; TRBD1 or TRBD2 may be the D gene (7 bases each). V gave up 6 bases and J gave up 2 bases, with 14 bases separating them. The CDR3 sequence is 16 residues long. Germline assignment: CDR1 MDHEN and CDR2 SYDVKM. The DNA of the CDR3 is TGTGCCAGCAGGCGGGGGACAGTTCCTGGGGCCAACGTCCTGACTTTC. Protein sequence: CASRRGTVPGANVLTF.

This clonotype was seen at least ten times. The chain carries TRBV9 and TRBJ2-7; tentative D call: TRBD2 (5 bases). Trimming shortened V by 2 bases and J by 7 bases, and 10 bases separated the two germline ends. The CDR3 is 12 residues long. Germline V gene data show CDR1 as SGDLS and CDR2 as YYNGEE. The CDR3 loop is CASSVSGGEQYF. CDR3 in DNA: TGTGCCAGCAGCGTCTCCGGCGGGGAGCAGTACTTC.

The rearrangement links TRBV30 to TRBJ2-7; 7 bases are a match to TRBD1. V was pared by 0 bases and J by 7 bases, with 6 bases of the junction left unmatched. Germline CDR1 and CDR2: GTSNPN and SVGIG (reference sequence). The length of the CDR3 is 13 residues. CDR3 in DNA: TGTGCCTGGAGTGTACAGACAGGGCGAGAGCAGTACTTC. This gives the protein CAWSVQTGREQYF.

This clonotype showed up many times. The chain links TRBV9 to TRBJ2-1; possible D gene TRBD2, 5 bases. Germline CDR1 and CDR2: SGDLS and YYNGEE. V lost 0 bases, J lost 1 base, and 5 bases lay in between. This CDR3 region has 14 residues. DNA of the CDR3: TGTGCCAGCAGCGTAGCGGGATCCTACAATGAGCAGTTCTTC. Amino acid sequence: CASSVAGSYNEQFF.

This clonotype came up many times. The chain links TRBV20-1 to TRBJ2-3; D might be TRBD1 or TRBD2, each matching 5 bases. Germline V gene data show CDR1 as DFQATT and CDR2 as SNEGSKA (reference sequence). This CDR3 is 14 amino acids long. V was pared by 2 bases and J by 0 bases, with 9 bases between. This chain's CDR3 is CSARRGSSTDTQYF. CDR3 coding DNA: TGCAGTGCTAGACGGGGCTCTAGCACAGATACGCAGTATTTT.

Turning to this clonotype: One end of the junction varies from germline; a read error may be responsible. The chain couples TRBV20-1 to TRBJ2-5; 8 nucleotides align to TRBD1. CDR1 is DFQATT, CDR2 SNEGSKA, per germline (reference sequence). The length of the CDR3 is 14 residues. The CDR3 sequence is CSARGQGFHETQYF. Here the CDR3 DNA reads TGCAGTGCCAGAGGACAGGGTTTCCACGAGACCCAGTACTTC.